This T cell receptor beta chain was sequenced during a study of cytomegalovirus exposure and HLA in healthy donors. About the study: The same platform was used for the 120 or so validation repertoires as for the 666 first-cohort repertoires, as reported in a later analysis. Study-level results: High sensitivity and specificity were reportedly achieved when the classifier diagnosed cytomegalovirus status. Researchers counted around 180 TCR beta chains as cytomegalovirus-associated.

Some clones are missing from TCRdb's copy, which holds only in-frame ones; the method was immunoSEQ multiplex PCR. The table has 120,000 or so clones, roughly 95% seen once. Germline lookup yields CDR1 SEHNR and CDR2 FQNEAQ (reference sequence). Trimming cost V 5 bases and J 4 bases; bases outside gene matches: 9. The CDR3 spans 16 residues. A note on this clone: Its antigen remains unidentified.

The study drew the donors from its roughly 120-subject validation cohort, separate from the roughly 670-subject first cohort. The specimen sequenced was PBMCs. The gene calls are TRBV7-9 and TRBJ1-2; TRBD1 matches at 11 bases. This sequence was found in a man younger than 30 in good health and CMV-seronegative. For the CDR3, the DNA is TGTGCCAGCAGCGGCCCGGGACAGGGGGTGGGCTATGGCTACACCTTC. Translation: CASSGPGQGVGYGYTF.